This passage covers 14 T cell receptor beta chains from one sample sequenced in a study of technical replicates of blood from several donors. This table comes from immunoSEQ multiplex PCR, and its TCRdb copy is limited to in-frame clones, with some not included. Of 65,000 to 90,000 clones listed, approximately 91% are singletons. The sequenced material came from PBMCs. These TCRs come from a human donor in good health. Some clones in this sample may be carry-over from other donors' samples.

The chain carries TRBV6-5 and TRBJ1-1, with 8 positions matching TRBD1. V shed 0 bases and J 1 base; nucleotides not matched to a gene: 4. Germline V gene sequence: CDR1 MNHEY, CDR2 SVGAGI. The CDR3 loop spans 16 amino acids. For the CDR3, the DNA is TGTGCCAGCAGTTACTCGACAGGGGTAGGGAACACTGAAGCTTTCTTT. Its translation: CASSYSTGVGNTEAFF.

The gene calls are TRBV10-3 and TRBJ2-2; tentative D call: TRBD2 (5 bases). V was pared by 4 bases and J by 5 bases, with 5 bases between. The CDR3 spans 12 residues. From germline, CDR1 is ENHRY and CDR2 SYGVKD. CDR3: CAISGGTGELFF. The CDR3 nucleotides are TGTGCCATCAGTGGAGGGACCGGGGAGCTGTTTTTT.

This clone was seen only once. The chain joins TRBV7-3 to TRBJ1-4, with TRBD1 matching 9 bases. V lost 4 bases to trimming and J lost 8 bases; unmatched junction nucleotides: 14. Germline CDR1 reads SGHTA; CDR2 reads FQGTGA. This CDR3 region has 17 residues. CDR3 residues: CASSSFGANRGLEKLFF. The CDR3 DNA follows: TGTGCCAGCAGCTCGTTCGGGGCGAACAGGGGGCTGGAAAAACTGTTTTTT.

This clone was detected a few times. This chain connects TRBV27 to TRBJ2-7; no definite D call. V was pared by 3 bases and J by 0 bases, with 6 bases between. This CDR3 is 13 amino acids long. Germline V CDR1 and CDR2: MNHEY, SMNVEV (reference sequence). CDR3: CASSLTGSYEQYF. The CDR3 DNA reads as TGTGCCAGCAGTTTGACTGGCTCCTACGAGCAGTACTTC.

The V call is TRBV28, the J call TRBJ1-1; D is perhaps TRBD1 (6 bases). This CDR3 is 15 amino acids long. CDR1 MDHEN and CDR2 SYDVKM come from the germline V gene. The ends were cut back, 7 bases at V and 4 bases at J, with 19 bases in the middle. DNA of the CDR3: TGTGCCAGCAAGACGGGGGGGCAGGGCGGCACTGAAGCTTTCTTT. Its translation: CASKTGGQGGTEAFF.

The chain joins TRBV5-1 to TRBJ2-7; possible D gene TRBD2, 5 bases. The V end was cut by 1 base, the J end by 0 bases, with 11 bases between. CDR3 length equals 15 residues. Germline CDR1 and CDR2: SGHRS and YFSETQ. The CDR3 DNA reads as TGCGCCAGCAGCTTGAATCCAACTAGCTCCTACGAGCAGTACTTC. Protein product: CASSLNPTSSYEQYF.

The rearrangement links TRBV19 to TRBJ2-7, with TRBD1 as a possible D gene (6 bases). The V end lost 5 bases, the J end lost 5 bases, and 19 bases lay between the germline ends. There are 15 residues in the CDR3. The germline CDR1 and CDR2 sequences are LNHDA and SQIVND (reference sequence). Here the CDR3 DNA reads TGTGCCAGTAGTTTACAAGGGGGTGGTTATGACGAGCAGTACTTC. It is translated as CASSLQGGGYDEQYF.

The CDR3 spells CASSSGGDPTDTQYF. DNA for the CDR3: TGTGCCAGCAGTAGCGGGGGGGATCCCACAGATACGCAGTATTTT. This sequence joins TRBV7-2 and TRBJ2-3, with 11 bases aligning to TRBD2. There are 15 residues in the CDR3. V gave up 6 bases and J gave up 2 bases; unmatched junction bases: 4. CDR1 and CDR2 (germline): SGHTA, FQGNSA. Full variable domain (remainder filled in from reference TRBV7-2 and TRBJ2-3): GAGVSQSPSNKVTEKGKDVELRCDPISGHTALYWYRQSLGQGLEFLIYFQGNSAPDKSGLPSDRFSAERTGGSVSTLTIQRTQQEDSAVYLCASSSGGDPTDTQYFGPGTRLTVL.

The chain couples TRBV5-1 to TRBJ2-2; 9 nucleotides match TRBD1. The V segment lost 4 bases and the J segment 4 bases; nucleotides outside the gene matches: 5. Germline-derived CDR1 and CDR2 are SGHRS and YFSETQ. The CDR3 covers 15 residues. The CDR3 spells CASSPGQGGTGELFF. The CDR3 region has the DNA TGCGCCAGCAGCCCGGGACAGGGTGGCACCGGGGAGCTGTTTTTT.

This clone was seen more than once but under ten times. The chain is built from TRBV6-1 and TRBJ2-3; 9 bases map to TRBD1. This CDR3 is 14 amino acids long. V dropped 1 base and J dropped 4; count of bases not matched to a gene: 0. Germline V gives CDR1 MNHNS, CDR2 SASEGT. The CDR3 reads CASSEGTGADTQYF. In nucleotides, the CDR3 is TGTGCCAGCAGTGAAGGGACAGGGGCAGATACGCAGTATTTT.

This chain connects TRBV7-3 to TRBJ2-1; maybe TRBD2 (5 bases). V gave up 5 bases and J gave up 0 bases, with 11 bases separating them. CDR1 is SGHTA and CDR2 is FQGTGA in the germline V gene. The CDR3 totals 15 residues. CDR3 protein: CASSPPGSSYNEQFF. Written as DNA, the CDR3 is TGTGCCAGCAGCCCCCCGGGGAGCTCCTACAATGAGCAGTTCTTC.

The chain carries TRBV11-1 and TRBJ1-1, with 7 bases matching TRBD1. The germline V gene has CDR1 SGHAT and CDR2 FQDESV (reference sequence). CDR3 length: 13 amino acids. With 5 bases clipped from V and 1 base from J, the junction kept 1 base outside the gene matches. As DNA, the CDR3 is TGTGCCAGCAGCCGGGACAGGAACACTGAAGCTTTCTTT. This translates into CASSRDRNTEAFF.

This clone was counted only a few times. The gene calls are TRBV6-6 and TRBJ1-6, with D perhaps TRBD1 (5 bases). V was cut by 9 bases and J by 7 bases, with 13 bases left in between. The CDR3 is 13 residues long. The germline gives CDR1 MNHNY, CDR2 SVGAGI (reference sequence). The CDR3 DNA sequence: TGTGCCAGTTATACAGGCCTGAATTCACCCCTCCACTTT. Protein: CASYTGLNSPLHF.

This chain links TRBV23-1 with TRBJ1-6; 7 bases match TRBD1. TRBV23-1 is an open reading frame whose function is uncertain. The V segment lost 2 bases and the J segment 7 bases; nucleotides outside the gene matches: 8. CDR3 length equals 16 residues. CDR3 bases: TGCGCCAGCAGTCAACCTTACAGGGGAGAAAATTCACCCCTCCACTTT. Protein product: CASSQPYRGENSPLHF.